The sequence of this T cell receptor beta chain was determined in a study of blood T cell repertoires in COVID-19. Study overall: Specimens from acute and convalescent COVID-19 originated in the United States, Italy and Spain.

Trimming shortened V by 5 bases and J by 3 bases, and 8 bases separated the two germline ends. The germline V gene encodes CDR1 SGHAT and CDR2 FQNNGV. The CDR3 sequence is 12 residues long. TCRdb's table, derived via immunoSEQ multiplex PCR, lists solely in-frame clones and lacks some. The sample lists under 200,000 clones; roughly 84% were seen once. Among Cohort 3 donors, those recovered had two negative PCRs, clearance, or symptom resolution. This rearrangement joins TRBV11-2 to TRBJ2-7; tentative D call: TRBD1 (6 bases). Sequencing was performed on PBMCs or T cells enriched from blood (not recorded which). The sequence was obtained from a woman between 45 and 60 years old who had recovered from COVID-19. For the CDR3, the DNA is TGTGCCAGCAGCCGAGGGGGCTACGAGCAGTACTTC. Protein product: CASSRGGYEQYF.